One sample yielded the 7 T cell receptor beta chains listed below, sequenced in a study of tumor and adjacent non-tumor tissue in lung cancer. RNA was extracted from bulk tissue without any cell sorting. Distant lung tissue was collected more than 3 cm away from the tumor edge. Three rounds of nested PCR, following a modified ARM-PCR protocol, produced the TCRbeta library. TCRdb re-derived calls from the multiplex PCR reads in MiXCR, one entry per CDR3 protein. The data contain 75,000 to 95,000 distinct CDR3 sequences, 76% of them singletons. What was sequenced was distant non-tumor lung tissue. The receptor source for this set is a woman aged 45-65 years with non-small cell lung cancer.

The chain carries TRBV20-1 and TRBJ2-1; no clear D gene. The length of the CDR3 is 14 residues. The V end was cut by 0 bases, the J end by 6 bases, with 12 bases between. CDR1 DFQATT and CDR2 SNEGSKA come from the germline V gene (reference sequence). The CDR3 is CSARDWRSSNEQFF. The CDR3 region has the DNA TGCAGTGCTAGAGATTGGCGGAGCTCCAATGAGCAGTTCTTC.

Comment on this clonotype: A read error may explain this, as a much larger clone is one base away. The V call is TRBV20-1, the J call TRBJ2-1, with D perhaps being TRBD1 or TRBD2 (6 bases each). The CDR3 extends over 15 amino acids. Germline loops: CDR1 DFQATT, CDR2 SNEGSKA (reference sequence). Trimming pared 7 bases from V and 10 bases from J, leaving 26 bases between. CDR3 nucleotide sequence: TGCAGTGTTAGTTGGGGGGCAGACCCTCGGCGGGAGCAGTTCTTC. This gives the protein CSVSWGADPRREQFF.

Only one count was recorded for this clonotype. One junction end disagrees with the germline gene, perhaps due to a read error. V gene TRBV12-3 or TRBV12-4 combines with J gene TRBJ2-5; TRBD2 aligns across 13 bases. The length of the CDR3 is 15 residues. DNA of the CDR3: TGCGCCAACACCTTGGGACTAGCGGGGCAAGAGGCCCAGTACTTC. Residues: CANTLGLAGQEAQYF.

Regarding this clonotype: The junction shows a germline mismatch at one end, possibly a read error. The V and J genes are TRBV6-5 and TRBJ2-3; no firm D call. CDR3 length: 14 amino acids. From germline, CDR1 is MNHEY and CDR2 SVGAGI. CDR3: CASGYSRIPDTQYF. The CDR3, as DNA: TGTGCCAGCGGTTACTCGAGAATACCAGATACGCAGTATTTT.

As concerns this clonotype: The CDR3 does not end in the conserved phenylalanine or tryptophan, so this is likely a read error. The gene calls are TRBV6-5 and TRBJ1-2; D is perhaps TRBD1 (6 bases). The CDR3 is 16 amino acids. Germline V CDR1 and CDR2: MNHEY, SVGAGI. The chain's CDR3 is CVSRNIIGQGSYGYTV. For the CDR3, the DNA is TGTGTCAGCAGAAACATTATAGGGCAGGGGTCATATGGCTACACCGTC.

On this clonotype: Germline is not matched at one junction end, which may reflect a read error. The V and J genes are TRBV11-2 and TRBJ2-1, with unresolved D. The CDR3 loop spans 13 amino acids. Germline-derived CDR1 and CDR2 are SGHAT and FQNNGV. CDR3 bases: TGTGCTAGCAGACTGTGGGTTTACAATGAGCAGTTCTTC. As protein: CASRLWVYNEQFF.

Of note for this clonotype: The conserved phenylalanine or tryptophan is not found at the CDR3 terminus, so this likely reflects a read error. This chain connects TRBV20-1 to TRBJ1-2; 7 positions agree with TRBD1. In germline, CDR1 is DFQATT, CDR2 SNEGSKA (reference sequence). This CDR3 is 20 amino acids long. The CDR3 nucleotides read TGCAGTACTAGAGATAGGGGTGAACGGGACCGGAGTCCAGGGGGCTATGGCTACACCATC. It translates to CSTRDRGERDRSPGGYGYTI.